The present entry profiles one T cell receptor beta chain with its context. Its antigen remains unidentified. Nothing much larger sits one base from this clone, and base qualities are not available. The cysteine opens and the phenylalanine closes a CDR3 of 15 amino acids. The CDR3 DNA has 45 bases and is translated from base 1. V sheds 2 bases and J sheds 1 base, leaving 14 bases between their ends. Via the germline V gene, CDR1 is SQVTM and CDR2 ANQGSEA. This sample is drawn from a study of CD8+ T cells in alopecia areata (dated by TCRdb to 2017 to 2018). Some background on the complete study: The treated patients, all with moderate-to-severe alopecia areata, were enrolled in an open-label pilot trial of oral tofacitinib given at 5 to 10 mg twice daily. Tofacitinib was administered for 6 to 18 months, and 6 months of follow-up off drug were then conducted to assess delayed response and recurrence. In treated patients, disease severity was measured using the SALT score, which gives the percentage of scalp surface area affected. In both human patients and the C3H/HeJ mouse model, the study applied high-throughput TCRbeta sequencing to look at T cell clonal expansion in alopecia areata. Scalp tissue and sorted CD4+ and CD8+ peripheral blood T cells from patchy and totalis/universalis alopecia areata patients and from healthy controls were covered by human TCRbeta sequencing. Tofacitinib-treated patients had biopsies at baseline and at 4 and 24 weeks of treatment, with a later scalp biopsy in several patients. Scalp clonality was compared among normal scalp (n=4), patchy alopecia areata scalp (n=8), and alopecia totalis/universalis scalp (n=8). RNA was extracted with the PAXgene miRNA kit for fixed scalp, the miRNeasy kit for PBMCs, and the RNeasy kit for mouse skin. immunoSEQ multiplex PCR using 35 Vbeta forward primers and 13 Jbeta reverse primers was used to amplify TCRbeta CDR3 regions. Points the paper makes about the study in general: Because the treated cohort was small and had only one nonresponder, larger studies are needed to examine links between baseline CD8+ expansion and response. Unlike mouse skin, where gammadelta T cells dominate, normal human skin contains resident alphabeta T cells that get sequenced too, which complicates analysis of the scalp TCR repertoire. Higher clonality and more expanded CD8+ clones were observed in lesional scalp than in normal scalp, particularly in alopecia totalis/universalis, a finding suggestive of antigenic drive. Tofacitinib significantly lowered scalp clonality and the number of expanded CD8+ clones among the top 100 scalp clones. Shared TCR sequences between patients were less evident than in mice, which may be partly attributable to HLA diversity in the patient population. During tofacitinib treatment, many expanded lesional clones stuck around in both scalp and blood, and this persistence may partly explain why relapse happens after treatment is stopped.

According to the study, the label for this sample's time point signals: 4 weeks on oral tofacitinib. Taken with the paper, the label for treatment or condition translates to: oral pan-JAK inhibitor, 5-10 mg twice daily. Peripheral blood and lesional scalp punch biopsies were obtained from patients with alopecia areata. PBMCs were isolated by density centrifugation and stained for CD3, CD4 and CD8, and CD4+ and CD8+ T cells were sorted on a FACSAria. Library preparation employed the immunoSEQ multiplex PCR assay. For TCR sequencing, RNA was extracted from every sample and reverse transcribed into cDNA to serve as template. SuperScript III was used for first-strand cDNA synthesis, primed with a 2:1 mix of oligo-dT and random hexamers. A synthetic immune receptor repertoire was used to measure amplification bias, and any remaining bias was corrected computationally. The authors' pipeline ran thus. After raw reads were preprocessed to remove errors, the CDR3 was defined following IMGT conventions as running from the conserved cysteine to phenylalanine. Clonality was calculated as 1 minus Shannon entropy normalized by log2 of the number of productive unique TCRs. CD4 or CD8 identity of scalp clones was inferred by cross-referencing scalp TCRbeta sequences with sorted blood CD4 and CD8 repertoires. TCRdb holds this immuneACCESS table with in-frame rearrangements only. Some clones are missing; in checked studies, unresolved V genes explain under half, and the rest has no known cause. V and J calls and clone size are copied from that table; D and trimming were computed from the DNA. Here the sample has more than 90,000 clones; roughly 58% occur a single time. The ten most abundant clones make up roughly 30% of the sample.

The rearranged chain carries TRBV29-1 and TRBJ2-5; perhaps TRBD1 is the D gene, with 6 bases matching. Sequenced material: CD8+ T cells sorted from blood, taken at week 4, from a patient treated with tofacitinib. The receptor comes from a human donor with alopecia areata. The CDR3 region reads CSVEFGRGGQETQYF. The base sequence is TGCAGCGTTGAATTCGGCAGGGGTGGCCAAGAGACCCAGTACTTC. Supplemented by the reference TRBV29-1 and TRBJ2-5 proteins around the CDR3, the complete variable domain is SAVISQKPSRDICQRGTSLTIQCQVDSQVTMMFWYRQQPGQSLTLIATANQGSEATYESGFVIDKFPISRPNLTFSTLTVSNMSPEDSSIYLCSVEFGRGGQETQYFGPGTRLLVL.